The TCR beta chain under discussion was sequenced for a study of T cells expressing NK-cell markers. Reprocessing the 5' RACE reads, TCRdb reports a single entry for every CDR3 protein and omits DNA. The listing records 400,000 to 500,000 distinct CDR3 sequences. Germline V gene lookup returns CDR1 KGHDR and CDR2 SFDVKD. The CDR3 spans 13 residues. The chain uses TRBV24-1 and TRBJ2-1. This receptor was obtained from a woman aged 18-70 years in good health. What was sequenced was blood T cells: a sorted CD56 or NKG2C T cell subset, CD4+ or CD8+ T cells, or bulk PBMC T cells (not recorded which). CDR3 in amino acids: CATQDEIRNEQFF.